Sequencing of this TCR beta chain was carried out in a study of CD8+CD57+ T cells in acquired aplastic anemia. The study's findings and limits: Sharing between patients and controls was observed for twenty-nine CD8+ CDR3 sequences. Measurement in patients showed lower diversity in CD8+CD57+ cells than in total CD4+ and CD8+ pools.

This clonotype showed up many times. Its antigen is currently unknown. Before being chosen for sequencing, patients had shown CD8+CD57+ cell expansion by flow cytometry. Every patient presented with severe acquired aplastic anemia. Genomic DNA, serving as template, underwent TCR beta VDJ and CDR3 profiling. TCRdb re-called the reads with MiXCR, one entry per CDR3 protein. The table lists about 18,000 distinct CDR3 sequences, 30% to 45% of them singletons. The CDR3 covers 12 residues. The germline V gene encodes CDR1 SGHAT and CDR2 FQNNGV. V lost 5 bases and J lost 10, with 12 bases in between. This receptor was taken from a human donor with aplastic anemia. This rearrangement joins TRBV11-2 to TRBJ2-1, with unresolved D. Sequencing used CD8+CD57+ T cells sorted from PBMCs. The sample's subset: bead-enriched CD8+CD57+ effector memory T cells from SAA patients. CDR3: CASSPTEPEQFF. The CDR3 nucleotides are TGTGCCAGCAGCCCGACGGAGCCGGAGCAGTTCTTC.